This T cell receptor beta chain was sequenced for a study of technical replicates of blood from a few donors (dated by TCRdb to 2017 to 2019). Based on the germline V gene (reference sequence), the CDR1 and CDR2 sequences are GTSNPN and SVGIG. Counted from cysteine to phenylalanine, this CDR3 has 12 amino acids. Solely the CDR3 DNA is kept, with 36 bases framed from the first base. At the junction V is shortened by 4 bases and J by 8 bases; bases outside the gene matches: 6. The protocol used for the library was the immunoSEQ multiplex PCR assay. Here the immuneACCESS table is served through TCRdb, limited to in-frame sequences with V and J called. Missing clones are a known gap in these copies; in checked studies unresolved V genes cover under half, and the rest lacks a known reason. This sample lists some 77,000 clones; 90% to 95% were detected once. The top ten clones comprise 0.39% of the sample.

For this clone: The clone's antigen remains unknown. Qualities for individual bases were not recorded, and no much larger clone is one base off.

Rearrangement joined TRBV30 to TRBJ1-2, with 8 bases matching TRBD1. Input material: T cells isolated from PBMCs. The receptor comes from a human donor in good health. CDR3 reads: CAWTTGVSGYTF. The DNA sequence follows: TGTGCCTGGACGACAGGGGTTAGCGGCTACACCTTC.